The rows below give T cell receptor beta chains drawn from one sample of a study of memory CD4+ T cells and cytomegalovirus serostatus. The assay was immunoSEQ multiplex PCR, and TCRdb's table has in-frame clones only and misses some. The sample holds about 92,000 clones; 80% are singletons and the top ten take about 4%. The sequencing sample was made of memory CD4+ T cells from blood. All receptors derive from an adult in good health and CMV-seropositive. Both conserved end residues are part of each CDR3. Each record gives: J gene, D gene, V gene, CDR3 length, CDR3 DNA, CDR3 protein. A D gene is named only where the DNA matches it firmly.

TRBJ1-2 . TRBV28 15 TGTGCCAGCAGCCCAGGACAGACCACACTCTATGGCTACACCTTC CASSPGQTTLYGYTF
TRBJ1-1 . TRBV6-5 13 TGTGCCAGCAGTTACGGGGAGACCACTGAAGCTTTCTTT CASSYGETTEAFF
TRBJ1-1 . TRBV7-3 13 TGTGCCAGCAGCTCATCCGTCAACACTGAAGCTTTCTTT CASSSSVNTEAFF
TRBJ2-1 . TRBV19 15 TGTGCCAGTAATGTTAGCCCAATGCCTTACAATGAGCAGTTCTTC CASNVSPMPYNEQFF
TRBJ2-6 . TRBV7-9 13 TGTGCCAGCAGCTTAGACGGGGCCAACGTCCTGACTTTC CASSLDGANVLTF
TRBJ2-1 . TRBV7-3 13 TGTGCCAGCAAATTTGCCGGGAGTAATGAGCAGTTCTTC CASKFAGSNEQFF
TRBJ2-3 . TRBV5-1 15 TGCGCCAGCAGCTTATTGCCTGTGACCACAGATACGCAGTATTTT CASSLLPVTTDTQYF
TRBJ2-3 TRBD1 TRBV5-1 15 TGCGCCAGCAGCTTGGCGGGACAGGGGCCAGATACGCAGTATTTT CASSLAGQGPDTQYF
TRBJ2-5 . TRBV28 15 TGTGCCAGCAGCCTCCCCCAGCGGACCCAAGAGACCCAGTACTTC CASSLPQRTQETQYF
TRBJ2-2 . TRBV10-2 16 TGCGCCAGCAGTGTAAGAGGGGGTCGTAGCACCGGGGAGCTGTTTTTT CASSVRGGRSTGELFF
TRBJ1-1 . TRBV5-5 16 TGTGCCAGCAGCGGGGGGTACATACTTCTCGGAGCTGAAGCTTTCTTT CASSGGYILLGAEAFF
TRBJ1-1 . TRBV7-2 14 TGTGCCAGCAGCGCTATCTACGAACGGTCTGAAGCTTTCTTT CASSAIYERSEAFF
TRBJ2-1 . TRBV6-6 14 TGTGCCAGCAGGTCAGGGGCGTCCTACAATGAGCAGTTCTTC CASRSGASYNEQFF
TRBJ2-7 . TRBV5-1 16 TGCGCCAGCAGCTGGGGAGCCGGGGGACAATCCTACGAGCAGTACTTC CASSWGAGGQSYEQYF
TRBJ2-7 TRBD1 TRBV14 14 TGTGCCAGCAGCCCGACAGGGGTCTTCTACGAGCAGTACTTC CASSPTGVFYEQYF
TRBJ2-3 . TRBV2 14 TGTGCCAGCAGACGTTGGGGGAACACAGATACGCAGTATTTT CASRRWGNTDTQYF
TRBJ2-7 TRBD1 TRBV28 13 TGTGCCAGCGCATCAGGGGGCAATGGCGAGCAGTACTTC CASASGGNGEQYF